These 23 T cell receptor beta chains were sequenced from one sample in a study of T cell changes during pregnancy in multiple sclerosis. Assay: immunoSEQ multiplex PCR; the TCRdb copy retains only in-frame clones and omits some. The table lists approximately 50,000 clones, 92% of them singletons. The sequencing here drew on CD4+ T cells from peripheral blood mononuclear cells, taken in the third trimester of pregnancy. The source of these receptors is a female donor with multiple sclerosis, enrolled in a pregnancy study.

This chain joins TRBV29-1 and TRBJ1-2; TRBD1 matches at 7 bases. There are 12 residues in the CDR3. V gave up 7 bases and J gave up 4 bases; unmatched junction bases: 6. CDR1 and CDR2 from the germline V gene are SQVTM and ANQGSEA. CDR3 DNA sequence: TGCAGCGGTCGGGACAGCTTCTATGGCTACACCTTC. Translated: CSGRDSFYGYTF. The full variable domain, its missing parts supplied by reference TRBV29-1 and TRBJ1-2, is SAVISQKPSRDICQRGTSLTIQCQVDSQVTMMFWYRQQPGQSLTLIATANQGSEATYESGFVIDKFPISRPNLTFSTLTVSNMSPEDSSIYLCSGRDSFYGYTFGSGTRLTVV.

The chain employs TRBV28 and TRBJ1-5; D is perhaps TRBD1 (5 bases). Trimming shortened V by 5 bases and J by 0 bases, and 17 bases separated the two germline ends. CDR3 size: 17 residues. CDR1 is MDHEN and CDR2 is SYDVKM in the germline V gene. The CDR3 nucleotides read TGTGCCAGCAGTCCCCCTCGGGGGGGTTTTAGCAATCAGCCCCAGCATTTT. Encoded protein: CASSPPRGGFSNQPQHF.

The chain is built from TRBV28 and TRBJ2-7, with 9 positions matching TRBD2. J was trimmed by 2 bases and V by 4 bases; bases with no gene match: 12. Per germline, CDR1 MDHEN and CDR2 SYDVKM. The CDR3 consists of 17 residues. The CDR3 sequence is CASSSLGLAGIPYEQYF. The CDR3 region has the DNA TGTGCCAGCAGTTCGCTGGGTCTAGCGGGAATCCCCTACGAGCAGTACTTC.

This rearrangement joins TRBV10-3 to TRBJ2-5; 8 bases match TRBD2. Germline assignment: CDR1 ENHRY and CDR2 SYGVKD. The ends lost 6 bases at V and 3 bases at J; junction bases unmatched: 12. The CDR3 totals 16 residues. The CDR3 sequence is CAIRPGGTGVEETQYF. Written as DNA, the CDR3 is TGTGCCATCAGGCCGGGGGGGACTGGCGTGGAAGAGACCCAGTACTTC.

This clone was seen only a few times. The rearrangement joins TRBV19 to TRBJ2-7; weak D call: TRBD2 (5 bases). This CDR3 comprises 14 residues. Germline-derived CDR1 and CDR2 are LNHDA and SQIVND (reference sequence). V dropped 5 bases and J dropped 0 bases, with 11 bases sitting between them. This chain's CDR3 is CASSPGGSSYEQYF. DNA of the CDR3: TGTGCCAGTAGTCCGGGTGGGAGCTCCTACGAGCAGTACTTC.

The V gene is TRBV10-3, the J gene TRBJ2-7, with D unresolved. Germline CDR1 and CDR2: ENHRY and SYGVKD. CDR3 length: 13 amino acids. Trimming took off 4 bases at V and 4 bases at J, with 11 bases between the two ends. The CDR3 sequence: CAISVQQEYEQYF. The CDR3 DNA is TGTGCCATCAGTGTACAGCAAGAGTACGAGCAGTACTTC.

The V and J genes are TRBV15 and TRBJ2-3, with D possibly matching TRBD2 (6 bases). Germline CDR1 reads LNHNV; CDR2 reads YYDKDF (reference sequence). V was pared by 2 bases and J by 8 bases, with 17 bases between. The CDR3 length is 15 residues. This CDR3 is CATSRPIPGASTQYF. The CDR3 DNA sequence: TGTGCCACCAGCAGACCTATCCCGGGAGCATCTACGCAGTATTTT.

CDR3: CASRRVETQYF. The DNA of the CDR3 is TGTGCCAGCAGGAGGGTAGAGACCCAGTACTTC. The chain recombines TRBV7-2 with TRBJ2-5; possibly TRBD2 for D (5 bases). The V end was cut by 6 bases, the J end by 4 bases, with 6 bases between. The germline V gene has CDR1 SGHTA and CDR2 FQGNSA. The CDR3 contains 11 residues.

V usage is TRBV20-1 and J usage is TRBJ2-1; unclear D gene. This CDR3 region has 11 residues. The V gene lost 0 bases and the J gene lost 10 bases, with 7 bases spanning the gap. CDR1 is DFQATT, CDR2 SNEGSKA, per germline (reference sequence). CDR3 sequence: CSARDFPEQFF. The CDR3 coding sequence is TGCAGTGCTAGAGATTTCCCGGAGCAGTTCTTC.

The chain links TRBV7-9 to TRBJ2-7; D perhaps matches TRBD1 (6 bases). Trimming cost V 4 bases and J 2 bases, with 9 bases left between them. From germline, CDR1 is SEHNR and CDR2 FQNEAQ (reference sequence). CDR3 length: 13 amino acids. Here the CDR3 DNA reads TGTGCCAGCAGCTGGGGACAAGCCTACGAGCAGTACTTC. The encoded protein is CASSWGQAYEQYF.

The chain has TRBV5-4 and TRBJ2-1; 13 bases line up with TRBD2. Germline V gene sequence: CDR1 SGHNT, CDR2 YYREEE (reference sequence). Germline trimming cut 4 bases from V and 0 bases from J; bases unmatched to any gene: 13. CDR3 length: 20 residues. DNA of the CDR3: TGTGCCAGCAGCCCCCCCGGACTAGCGGGAGTAGGGGCCTCCTACAATGAGCAGTTCTTC. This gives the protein CASSPPGLAGVGASYNEQFF.

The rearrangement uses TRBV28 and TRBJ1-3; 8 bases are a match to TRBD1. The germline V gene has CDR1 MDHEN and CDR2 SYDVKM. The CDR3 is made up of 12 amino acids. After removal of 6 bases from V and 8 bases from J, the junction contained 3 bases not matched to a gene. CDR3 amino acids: CASRDRVDTIYF. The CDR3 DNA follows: TGTGCCAGCAGGGACAGGGTGGACACCATATATTTT.

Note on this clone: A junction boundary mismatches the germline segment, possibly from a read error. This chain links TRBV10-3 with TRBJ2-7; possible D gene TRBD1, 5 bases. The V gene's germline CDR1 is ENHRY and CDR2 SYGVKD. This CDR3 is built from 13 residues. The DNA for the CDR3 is TGTGCCATCAGTGAGTTTGGGGCCTTAAGGATGGCCTTC. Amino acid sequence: CAISEFGALRMAF.

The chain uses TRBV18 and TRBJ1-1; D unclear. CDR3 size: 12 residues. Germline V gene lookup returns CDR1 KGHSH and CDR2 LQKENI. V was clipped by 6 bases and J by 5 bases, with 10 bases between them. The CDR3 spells CASSPTGTEAFF. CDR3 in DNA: TGTGCCAGCTCTCCGACGGGGACTGAAGCTTTCTTT.

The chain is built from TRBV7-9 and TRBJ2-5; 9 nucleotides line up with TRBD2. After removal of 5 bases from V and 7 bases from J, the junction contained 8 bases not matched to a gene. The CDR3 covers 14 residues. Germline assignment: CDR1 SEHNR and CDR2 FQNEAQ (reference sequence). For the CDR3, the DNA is TGTGCCAGCAGCATGACTAGCGGCATCGGGACCCAGTACTTC. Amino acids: CASSMTSGIGTQYF.

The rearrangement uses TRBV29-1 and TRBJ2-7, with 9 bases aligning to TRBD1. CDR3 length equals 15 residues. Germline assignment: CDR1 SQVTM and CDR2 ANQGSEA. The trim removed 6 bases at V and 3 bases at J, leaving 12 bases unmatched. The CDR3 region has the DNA TGCAGCGTGACCACAACAGGGGGCCCCCACTACGAGCAGTACTTC. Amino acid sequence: CSVTTTGGPHYEQYF.

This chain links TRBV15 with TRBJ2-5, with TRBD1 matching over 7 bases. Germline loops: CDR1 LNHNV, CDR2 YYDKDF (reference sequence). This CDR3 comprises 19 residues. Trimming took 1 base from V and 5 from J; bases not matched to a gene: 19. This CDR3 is CATSRGYRGRGGGQETQYF. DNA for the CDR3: TGTGCCACCAGCAGAGGGTATAGGGGGAGAGGGGGCGGACAGGAGACCCAGTACTTC.

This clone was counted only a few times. CDR3 sequence: CASSEREPQHF. The CDR3 DNA is TGTGCCAGCAGTGAACGGGAGCCCCAGCATTTT. J is TRBJ1-5 and V is TRBV2; D unclear. CDR3 size: 11 residues. Trimming cost V 2 bases and J 8 bases, with 4 bases left between them. Germline CDR1 reads SNHLY; CDR2 reads FYNNEI. Drawing the rest from reference TRBV2 and TRBJ1-5, the complete variable domain is EPEVTQTPSHQVTQMGQEVILRCVPISNHLYFYWYRQILGQKVEFLVSFYNNEISEKSEIFDDQFSVERPDGSNFTLKIRSTKLEDSAMYFCASSEREPQHFGDGTRLSIL.

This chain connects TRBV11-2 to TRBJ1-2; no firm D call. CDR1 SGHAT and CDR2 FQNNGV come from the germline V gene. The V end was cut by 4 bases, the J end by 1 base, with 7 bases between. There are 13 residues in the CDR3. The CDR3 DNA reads TGTGCCAGCAGCTGGGCGTTTAACTATGGCTACACCTTC. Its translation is CASSWAFNYGYTF.

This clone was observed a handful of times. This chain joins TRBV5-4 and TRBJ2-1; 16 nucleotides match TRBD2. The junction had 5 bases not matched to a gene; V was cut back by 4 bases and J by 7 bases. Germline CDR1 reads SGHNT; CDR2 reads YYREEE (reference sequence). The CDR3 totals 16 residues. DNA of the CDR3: TGTGCCAGCAGCCTGGGACTAGCGGGAGGGCTTAATGAGCAGTTCTTC. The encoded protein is CASSLGLAGGLNEQFF.

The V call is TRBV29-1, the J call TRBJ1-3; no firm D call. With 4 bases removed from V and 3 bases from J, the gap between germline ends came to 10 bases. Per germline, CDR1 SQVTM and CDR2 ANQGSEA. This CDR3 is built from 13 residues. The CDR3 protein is CSVVTQNGNTIYF. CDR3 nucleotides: TGCAGCGTTGTTACCCAGAATGGAAACACCATATATTTT.

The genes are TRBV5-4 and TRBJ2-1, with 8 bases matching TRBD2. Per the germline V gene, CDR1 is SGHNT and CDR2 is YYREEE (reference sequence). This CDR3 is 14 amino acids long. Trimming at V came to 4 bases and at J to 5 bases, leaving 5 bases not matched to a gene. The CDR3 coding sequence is TGTGCCAGCAGCCCTCGGGGGGGGCACAATGAGCAGTTCTTC. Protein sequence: CASSPRGGHNEQFF.

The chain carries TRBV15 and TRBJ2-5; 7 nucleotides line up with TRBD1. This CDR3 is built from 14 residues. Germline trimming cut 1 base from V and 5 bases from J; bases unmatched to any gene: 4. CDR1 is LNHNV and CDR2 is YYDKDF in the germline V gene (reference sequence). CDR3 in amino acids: CATSRGQGVETQYF. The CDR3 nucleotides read TGTGCCACCAGCAGAGGTCAGGGGGTCGAGACCCAGTACTTC.